This passage covers 29 T cell receptor beta chains from one sample sequenced in a study of blood T cells in healthy people across ages. Primed by a sample-barcoded 5' primer and a J-beta primer mix, a second PCR proceeded for roughly 7 to 11 cycles. TCRdb reanalysed the 5' RACE reads using MiXCR and keeps one entry per CDR3 protein. This sample has about 2 million distinct CDR3 sequences, with around half found just once. The sequencing sample was made of blood. The source is a woman in her forties in good health.

This clonotype turned up a few times. The V gene is TRBV9, the J gene TRBJ2-5; tentatively, D is TRBD2 (6 bases). The CDR3 consists of 17 residues. V dropped 0 bases and J dropped 1 base, with 16 bases sitting between them. CDR1 is SGDLS and CDR2 is YYNGEE in the germline V gene. CDR3 sequence: CASSVDPPGLVQETQYF. The CDR3 nucleotides read TGTGCCAGCAGCGTAGACCCCCCGGGACTTGTCCAAGAGACCCAGTACTTC.

This clonotype came up a few times. In DNA, the CDR3 is TGTGCCAGCAGTCCCTTCGCCGGGACGGGTCAAGAGACCCAGTACTTC. Translation gives CASSPFAGTGQETQYF. V is TRBV27 and J is TRBJ2-5, with D possibly called TRBD1 or TRBD2 (5 bases each). Germline V gene lookup returns CDR1 MNHEY and CDR2 SMNVEV (reference sequence). The CDR3 sequence is 16 residues long. V lost 5 bases, J lost 2 bases, and 18 bases lay in between.

V is TRBV6-5 and J is TRBJ1-4; D is perhaps TRBD1 (5 bases). V shed 0 bases and J shed 8 bases, with 13 bases lying between them. The CDR3 spans 15 residues. Germline CDR1 MNHEY, CDR2 SVGAGI. CDR3: CASSYSGGGGEKLFF. The CDR3 DNA reads as TGTGCCAGCAGTTACTCGGGCGGGGGAGGCGAAAAACTGTTTTTT.

The table lists this clonotype with a few counts. The genes are TRBV9 and TRBJ1-1; D not resolved. Deletions cut 0 bases from V and 1 base from J, with 10 bases between. Per germline, CDR1 SGDLS and CDR2 YYNGEE. The CDR3 runs to 15 residues. The CDR3 DNA is TGTGCCAGCAGCGTAGGCCGGCGTGAGAACACTGAAGCTTTCTTT. Translation gives CASSVGRRENTEAFF.

This chain connects TRBV29-1 to TRBJ2-7; D unclear. The germline V and J ends were trimmed by 5 bases and 2 bases, with 10 bases remaining between them. Germline CDR1 reads SQVTM; CDR2 reads ANQGSEA. The CDR3 runs 12 residues. The CDR3 reads CSVLDGTYEQYF. In nucleotides, the CDR3 is TGCAGCGTTTTAGACGGAACCTACGAGCAGTACTTC.

This clonotype was recorded a few times. The genes are TRBV20-1 and TRBJ2-5; D gene ambiguous. The ends were cut back, 6 bases at V and 5 bases at J, with 13 bases in the middle. Germline values: CDR1 DFQATT, CDR2 SNEGSKA (reference sequence). The CDR3 loop spans 12 amino acids. CDR3 residues: CSARRVSETQYF. The CDR3 coding sequence is TGCAGTGCCCGCCGGGTATCGGAGACCCAGTACTTC.

This clonotype appeared a few times. The chain has TRBV6-5 and TRBJ1-4, with a weak D call TRBD1 (5 bases). The CDR3 runs 14 residues. The V gene's germline CDR1 is MNHEY and CDR2 SVGAGI. With 6 bases removed from V and 4 bases from J, the gap between germline ends came to 12 bases. The CDR3 nucleotides are TGTGCCAGCAGACAGGACGTGGGTAATGAAAAACTGTTTTTT. Amino acid sequence: CASRQDVGNEKLFF.

This clonotype was counted only a few times. V usage is TRBV15 and J usage is TRBJ2-3; D unclear. The CDR3 length is 14 residues. Trimming left V 0 bases short and J 3 bases short, with 7 bases between. CDR1 and CDR2 from the germline V gene are LNHNV and YYDKDF (reference sequence). CDR3 amino acids: CATSRDLGTDTQYF. In DNA, the CDR3 is TGTGCCACCAGCAGAGATTTAGGTACAGATACGCAGTATTTT. Complete variable domain (other parts from reference TRBV15 and TRBJ2-3): DAMVIQNPRYQVTQFGKPVTLSCSQTLNHNVMYWYQQKSSQAPKLLFHYYDKDFNNEADTPDNFQSRRPNTSFCFLDIRSPGLGDTAMYLCATSRDLGTDTQYFGPGTRLTVL.

This clonotype was counted a few times. The V gene is TRBV13, the J gene TRBJ2-5; D is ambiguous. Germline V CDR1 and CDR2: PRHDT, FYEKMQ (reference sequence). This CDR3 has 14 amino acids. Deletions cut 2 bases from V and 2 bases from J, with 9 bases between. CDR3: CASSLQSGQETQYF. The CDR3 DNA follows: TGTGCCAGCAGCTTACAGTCCGGGCAAGAGACCCAGTACTTC.

The chain couples TRBV28 to TRBJ2-5; D may correspond to TRBD1 or TRBD2 (6 bases each). V shed 6 bases and J shed 4 bases, with 21 bases lying between them. The CDR3 consists of 16 residues. The germline V gene encodes CDR1 MDHEN and CDR2 SYDVKM. This CDR3 reads CASSSQGYVGRETQYF. The CDR3 coding sequence is TGTGCCAGCAGCTCCCAGGGGTACGTCGGGAGAGAGACCCAGTACTTC.

The rearrangement links TRBV20-1 to TRBJ2-7; 8 nucleotides agree with TRBD1. The CDR3 consists of 15 residues. The germline gives CDR1 DFQATT, CDR2 SNEGSKA (reference sequence). Germline trimming cut 2 bases from V and 0 bases from J; bases unmatched to any gene: 6. The CDR3 region is CSARFGQGPSYEQYF. The CDR3 nucleotides are TGCAGTGCTAGATTTGGACAGGGACCCTCCTACGAGCAGTACTTC.

This clonotype was detected a few times. This chain links TRBV2 with TRBJ2-7; TRBD1 is a possible D gene (5 bases). Germline V gives CDR1 SNHLY, CDR2 FYNNEI. CDR3 length: 17 residues. V was shortened by 2 bases and J by 2 bases, with 19 bases between the two germline ends. The chain's CDR3 is CASSEKLRAGMTYEQYF. CDR3 nucleotides: TGTGCCAGCAGTGAAAAACTTCGGGCAGGGATGACCTACGAGCAGTACTTC.

This clonotype occurred a few times. CDR3 protein: CSAWDRNNYGYTF. The CDR3 DNA reads as TGCAGTGCTTGGGACAGGAATAACTATGGCTACACCTTC. V and J are TRBV20-1 and TRBJ1-2; 8 positions agree with TRBD1. The trim removed 5 bases at V and 1 base at J, leaving 3 bases unmatched. Germline CDR1 DFQATT, CDR2 SNEGSKA (reference sequence). The length of the CDR3 is 13 residues.

This clonotype has a handful of counts. For the CDR3, the DNA is TGTGCCAGCAGTTTCCCGACAGGGGGTGCTGGGGCCAACGTCCTGACTTTC. It specifies CASSFPTGGAGANVLTF. V usage is TRBV12-3 or TRBV12-4 and J usage is TRBJ2-6, with 9 bases that match TRBD1. V was pared by 3 bases and J by 2 bases, with 5 bases of the junction left unmatched. The CDR3 has 17 amino acids.

The rearrangement joins TRBV15 to TRBJ2-1; 7 bases are a match to TRBD1. There are 14 residues in the CDR3. From germline, CDR1 is LNHNV and CDR2 YYDKDF (reference sequence). Trimming removed 8 bases from V and 4 bases from J; junction bases left unmatched: 8. The CDR3 DNA reads TGTGCCACCGAACTTGACAGGGAATACAATGAGCAGTTCTTC. Translated: CATELDREYNEQFF.

The sample holds a few counts of this clonotype. The chain recombines TRBV18 with TRBJ2-5; D unclear. Gene TRBJ2-7 matches the end of the DNA better, so the J call may be wrong. This CDR3 is 12 amino acids long. Germline V gene data show CDR1 as KGHSH and CDR2 as LQKENI. The CDR3 nucleotides read TGTGCCAGCTCAGATGGGATTCGCGAGCAGTACTTC. Its protein is CASSDGIREQYF.

This clonotype was counted a few times. The rearrangement links TRBV3-1 to TRBJ2-3; a weak D match, TRBD1 (5 bases). The V gene lost 6 bases and the J gene lost 2 bases, with 18 bases spanning the gap. CDR3 length: 16 amino acids. The V gene's germline CDR1 is LGHDT and CDR2 YNNKEL (reference sequence). CDR3 bases: TGTGCCAGCAGGCCCTCAGGGCCCTCTTCCACAGATACGCAGTATTTT. Protein sequence: CASRPSGPSSTDTQYF.

The rearrangement links TRBV3-1 to TRBJ1-2; no clear D gene. V shed 0 bases and J shed 7 bases, with 12 bases lying between them. Germline values: CDR1 LGHDT, CDR2 YNNKEL (reference sequence). The CDR3 runs to 14 residues. CDR3 sequence (DNA): TGTGCCAGCAGCCAAGATCTCATCGGGTCTGGCTACACCTTC. It encodes CASSQDLIGSGYTF. The entire variable domain, with the rest obtained from reference TRBV3-1 and TRBJ1-2, is as follows: DTAVSQTPKYLVTQMGNDKSIKCEQNLGHDTMYWYKQDSKKFLKIMFSYNNKELIINETVPNRFSPKSPDKAHLNLHINSLELGDSAVYFCASSQDLIGSGYTFGSGTRLTVV.

This chain links TRBV29-1 with TRBJ1-1, with unresolved D. In germline, CDR1 is SQVTM, CDR2 ANQGSEA. The CDR3 consists of 12 residues. Trimming removed 1 base from V and 4 bases from J, with 7 bases in between. CDR3 DNA sequence: TGCAGCGTTGAAGGCCCCGGCACTGAAGCTTTCTTT. As protein: CSVEGPGTEAFF.

This clonotype was recorded only once. The chain has TRBV25-1 and TRBJ2-1; 8 nucleotides agree with TRBD2. The DNA matches TRBJ2-7 better at its end, which makes the J call doubtful. Germline V gene data show CDR1 as MGHDK and CDR2 as SYGVNS. This CDR3 is built from 14 residues. The CDR3 sequence is CASSARGAYNEQYF. CDR3 DNA: TGTGCCAGCAGTGCGCGGGGGGCCTACAATGAGCAGTACTTC.

The V and J genes are TRBV21-1 and TRBJ2-3; the table's D call, TRBD1, has no DNA check behind it. TRBV21-1 is listed as a pseudogene. This CDR3 region has 20 residues. CDR3 DNA: TGTGCCAGCAGCAAACATACAGGAGAGAGGGGCCGCCTTCTCACAGATACGCAGTATTTT. Protein sequence: CASSKHTGERGRLLTDTQYF.

This clonotype was recorded a few times. J is TRBJ2-6 and V is TRBV6-5; D is undetermined. The V end lost 5 bases, the J end lost 0 bases, and 8 bases lay between the germline ends. In germline, CDR1 is MNHEY, CDR2 SVGAGI. The CDR3 spans 15 residues. The CDR3 is CASSIQSSGANVLTF. CDR3 nucleotide sequence: TGTGCCAGCAGTATACAGAGCTCTGGGGCCAACGTCCTGACTTTC.

The V call is TRBV9, the J call TRBJ2-4; 8 bases are a match to TRBD1. The J call is in doubt because the DNA end fits TRBJ2-7 better. Germline loops: CDR1 SGDLS, CDR2 YYNGEE. The CDR3 contains 16 residues. The DNA for the CDR3 is TGTGCCAGCAGCCCCCGTGGACAGGGCGAATATTACGAGCAGTACTTC. It specifies CASSPRGQGEYYEQYF.

The chain carries TRBV4-1 and TRBJ1-2; 8 positions agree with TRBD1. CDR1 is MGHRA and CDR2 is YSYEKL in the germline V gene. The J segment lost 1 base and the V segment lost 4 bases, leaving 8 bases of the junction unmatched. The CDR3 is made up of 16 amino acids. The CDR3 reads CASSPVGQGVNYGYTF. CDR3 nucleotide sequence: TGCGCCAGCAGCCCCGTCGGACAGGGAGTTAACTATGGCTACACCTTC.

The chain carries TRBV6-5 and TRBJ2-5; 8 nucleotides align to TRBD1. The CDR3 length is 14 residues. Germline-derived CDR1 and CDR2 are MNHEY and SVGAGI. V trimming: 2 bases; J trimming: 5 bases; junction bases outside the gene matches: 4. Here the CDR3 reads CASSYESGGETQYF. The DNA of the CDR3 is TGTGCCAGCAGTTACGAATCAGGGGGCGAGACCCAGTACTTC.

This chain links TRBV5-1 with TRBJ1-5, with 7 bases matching TRBD1. J gave up 8 bases and V 0 bases, and 8 bases lay outside the gene matches. CDR1 SGHRS and CDR2 YFSETQ come from the germline V gene. The CDR3 has 15 amino acids. CDR3 sequence: CASSLGAGTVEPQHF. CDR3 nucleotides: TGCGCCAGCAGCTTGGGGGCCGGGACAGTTGAGCCCCAGCATTTT.

The chain carries TRBV29-1 and TRBJ2-1; D is undetermined. The CDR3 is made up of 12 amino acids. Trimming stripped 6 bases from V and 2 bases from J, with 8 bases between. The germline V gene encodes CDR1 SQVTM and CDR2 ANQGSEA. The CDR3 nucleotides read TGCAGCGTCGACTTCGCCTACAATGAGCAGTTCTTC. Its translation: CSVDFAYNEQFF.

The chain combines TRBV11-1 with TRBJ2-3, with D maybe TRBD2 (5 bases). There are 15 residues in the CDR3. The V gene's germline CDR1 is SGHAT and CDR2 FQDESV (reference sequence). The V and J ends lost 6 bases and 4 bases respectively, with 17 bases between them. CDR3 loop: CASSPRTSFPDTQYF. CDR3 in DNA: TGTGCCAGCAGTCCCCGAACTAGTTTTCCAGATACGCAGTATTTT.

The V and J genes are TRBV29-1 and TRBJ1-1, with D unclear. Germline lookup yields CDR1 SQVTM and CDR2 ANQGSEA. Between the trimmed V and J ends, which lost 4 bases and 8 bases, there was a span of 14 bases. This CDR3 has 12 amino acids. The CDR3 DNA sequence: TGCAGCGTTGCCCCCTTAACTGGGGAAGCTTTCTTT. Protein: CSVAPLTGEAFF.